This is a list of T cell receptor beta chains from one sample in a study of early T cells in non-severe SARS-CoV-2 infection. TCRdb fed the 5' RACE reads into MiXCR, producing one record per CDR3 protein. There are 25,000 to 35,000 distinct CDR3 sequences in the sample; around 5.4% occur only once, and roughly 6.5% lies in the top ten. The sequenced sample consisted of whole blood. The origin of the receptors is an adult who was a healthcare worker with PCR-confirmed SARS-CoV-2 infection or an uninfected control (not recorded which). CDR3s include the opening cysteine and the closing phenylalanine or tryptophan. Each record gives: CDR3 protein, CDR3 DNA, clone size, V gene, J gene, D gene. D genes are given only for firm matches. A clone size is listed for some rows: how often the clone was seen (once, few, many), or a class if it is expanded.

CDR3aa: CASSSGPRNNEQFF
CDR3nt: TGTGCCAGCAGTTCCGGGCCGCGGAACAATGAGCAGTTCTTC
abundance: many
v_gene: TRBV28
j_gene: TRBJ2-1
d_gene: .

CDR3aa: CASTTGAGELFF
CDR3nt: TGTGCCAGCACCACAGGGGCCGGGGAGCTGTTTTTT
abundance: few
v_gene: TRBV11-2
j_gene: TRBJ2-2
d_gene: TRBD1

CDR3aa: CASSLAGDLYEQYF
CDR3nt: TGCGCCAGCAGCTTGGCCGGGGACCTCTACGAGCAGTACTTC
abundance: many
v_gene: TRBV5-1
j_gene: TRBJ2-7
d_gene: .

CDR3aa: CASSESRLALNEQFF
CDR3nt: TGTGCCAGCAGTGAGTCGAGACTAGCGTTGAATGAGCAGTTCTTC
abundance: many
v_gene: TRBV6-1
j_gene: TRBJ2-1
d_gene: TRBD2

CDR3aa: CASSGTGTAIGYTF
CDR3nt: TGTGCCAGCAGCGGGACCGGGACGGCGATAGGCTACACCTTC
abundance: .
v_gene: TRBV11-2
j_gene: TRBJ1-2
d_gene: .

CDR3aa: CATSESSGPFSTDTQYF
CDR3nt: TGTGCCACCAGTGAAAGTAGCGGTCCCTTTAGCACAGATACGCAGTATTTT
abundance: few
v_gene: TRBV24-1
j_gene: TRBJ2-3
d_gene: .

CDR3aa: CASSPRRSTSGELFF
CDR3nt: TGTGCCAGCAGCCCCCGGCGGTCGACCTCCGGGGAGCTGTTTTTT
abundance: .
v_gene: TRBV7-2
j_gene: TRBJ2-2
d_gene: .

CDR3aa: CASSLVRTGRKQYF
CDR3nt: TGTGCCAGCAGCTTAGTTCGGACAGGGAGGAAGCAGTACTTC
abundance: many
v_gene: TRBV11-2
j_gene: TRBJ2-7
d_gene: TRBD1

CDR3aa: CATSDRVGNIQYF
CDR3nt: TGTGCCACCTCGGACAGGGTTGGAAACATTCAGTACTTC
abundance: few
v_gene: TRBV7-8
j_gene: TRBJ2-4
d_gene: TRBD1

CDR3aa: CASSPGVKSEQYF
CDR3nt: TGTGCCAGCAGTCCCGGCGTGAAGTCCGAGCAGTACTTC
abundance: few
v_gene: TRBV12-3/TRBV12-4
j_gene: TRBJ2-7
d_gene: .

CDR3aa: CAISGPEDEQFF
CDR3nt: TGTGCCATCAGTGGTCCCGAGGATGAGCAGTTCTTC
abundance: .
v_gene: TRBV10-3
j_gene: TRBJ2-1
d_gene: .

CDR3aa: CASSLVGEPKNIQYF
CDR3nt: TGTGCCAGCAGCCTAGTTGGGGAACCCAAAAACATTCAGTACTTC
abundance: many
v_gene: TRBV6-6
j_gene: TRBJ2-4
d_gene: .

CDR3aa: CASSLSGQGSGNTIYF
CDR3nt: TGCGCCAGCAGCTTGTCGGGCCAGGGCTCTGGAAACACCATATATTTT
abundance: few
v_gene: TRBV5-1
j_gene: TRBJ1-3
d_gene: .

CDR3aa: CASSMGTGAYNEQFF
CDR3nt: TGTGCCAGTAGTATGGGGACAGGGGCCTACAATGAGCAGTTCTTC
abundance: few
v_gene: TRBV19
j_gene: TRBJ2-1
d_gene: TRBD1

CDR3aa: CASGPLRLAEQFF
CDR3nt: TGTGCCAGCGGCCCCTTGCGGCTTGCTGAGCAGTTCTTC
abundance: .
v_gene: TRBV28
j_gene: TRBJ2-1
d_gene: .

CDR3aa: CASSPGQTNYGYTF
CDR3nt: TGCGCCAGCAGCCCCGGACAGACTAACTATGGCTACACCTTC
abundance: many
v_gene: TRBV5-1
j_gene: TRBJ1-2
d_gene: .

CDR3aa: CAPAIRACLETQYF
CDR3nt: TGTGCCCCTGCCATAAGAGCTTGCCTCGAGACCCAGTACTTC
abundance: many
v_gene: TRBV27
j_gene: TRBJ2-5
d_gene: .

CDR3aa: CASSYSSRVTTEQYF
CDR3nt: TGTGCCAGCAGTTACTCGAGCAGGGTAACCACCGAGCAGTACTTC
abundance: few
v_gene: TRBV6-5
j_gene: TRBJ2-7
d_gene: .

CDR3aa: CASRLVNQPQHF
CDR3nt: TGTGCCAGCAGACTCGTCAATCAGCCCCAGCATTTT
abundance: medium-sized
v_gene: TRBV28
j_gene: TRBJ1-5
d_gene: .

CDR3aa: CASSPIAGGGEQYF
CDR3nt: TGTGCCAGCAGTCCCATAGCGGGAGGAGGGGAGCAGTACTTC
abundance: many
v_gene: TRBV12-3/TRBV12-4
j_gene: TRBJ2-7
d_gene: TRBD2

CDR3aa: CAILGTSGNSFYEQYF
CDR3nt: TGCGCCATCCTAGGGACTAGCGGGAACTCTTTCTACGAGCAGTACTTC
abundance: many
v_gene: TRBV10-1
j_gene: TRBJ2-7
d_gene: TRBD2

CDR3aa: CSPNSGTIVYNEQFF
CDR3nt: TGCAGTCCAAATTCCGGGACTATCGTGTACAATGAGCAGTTCTTC
abundance: many
v_gene: TRBV20-1
j_gene: TRBJ2-1
d_gene: TRBD2

CDR3aa: CASSAQARGEKLFF
CDR3nt: TGTGCCAGCAGCGCACAGGCAAGGGGTGAAAAACTGTTTTTT
abundance: .
v_gene: TRBV7-2
j_gene: TRBJ1-4
d_gene: .

CDR3aa: CSARDPLTDTLYF
CDR3nt: TGCAGTGCTAGAGATCCCCTGACAGATACGCTGTATTTT
abundance: .
v_gene: TRBV20-1
j_gene: TRBJ2-3
d_gene: .

CDR3aa: CASSQGGAEDIQYF
CDR3nt: TGTGCCAGCAGCCAAGGGGGCGCAGAAGACATTCAGTACTTC
abundance: many
v_gene: TRBV4-2
j_gene: TRBJ2-4
d_gene: .

CDR3aa: CSAPGAAKNIQYF
CDR3nt: TGCAGTGCGCCTGGGGCGGCCAAAAACATTCAGTACTTC
abundance: many
v_gene: TRBV20-1
j_gene: TRBJ2-4
d_gene: .

CDR3aa: CASQGQLSNQPQHF
CDR3nt: TGTGCCAGCCAGGGACAGCTCAGCAATCAGCCCCAGCATTTT
abundance: many
v_gene: TRBV2
j_gene: TRBJ1-5
d_gene: TRBD1

CDR3aa: CASRIWTDSNEKLFF
CDR3nt: TGTGCCAGTAGGATATGGACAGACAGTAATGAAAAACTGTTTTTT
abundance: many
v_gene: TRBV19
j_gene: TRBJ1-4
d_gene: .

CDR3aa: CASSTPGQGTQPQHF
CDR3nt: TGTGCCAGTAGCACCCCAGGACAGGGGACCCAGCCCCAGCATTTT
abundance: medium-sized
v_gene: TRBV19
j_gene: TRBJ1-5
d_gene: TRBD1